This passage covers 15 T cell receptor beta chains from one sample sequenced in a study of blood T cell repertoires in COVID-19. The data were produced by immunoSEQ multiplex PCR, yet TCRdb's version contains in-frame clones alone and is incomplete. The data hold about 69,000 clones, with approximately 80% observed a single time. Source material: peripheral blood. These receptors were taken from a man aged 45-60 years with COVID-19, enrolled during active disease.

The rearrangement links TRBV27 to TRBJ2-7, with 7 bases that match TRBD1. Germline assignment: CDR1 MNHEY and CDR2 SMNVEV (reference sequence). J lost 2 bases, V lost 3 bases, and 10 bases had no gene match. The CDR3 extends over 16 amino acids. Here the CDR3 reads CASSFHSPTGTYEQYF. The DNA for the CDR3 is TGTGCCAGCAGTTTCCACAGCCCGACAGGGACCTACGAGCAGTACTTC.

V gene TRBV10-1 combines with J gene TRBJ2-1, with 9 bases identical to TRBD2. The trim removed 3 bases at V and 4 bases at J, leaving 7 bases unmatched. CDR3 size: 16 residues. The germline V gene has CDR1 WNHNN and CDR2 SYGVQD (reference sequence). CDR3 residues: CASSDRLADDYNEQFF. The CDR3 nucleotides read TGCGCCAGCAGTGACCGACTAGCGGACGATTACAATGAGCAGTTCTTC.

The rearrangement uses TRBV4-1 and TRBJ2-2; the match to TRBD1 covers 10 bases. After removal of 1 base from V and 2 bases from J, the junction contained 4 bases not matched to a gene. The CDR3 consists of 17 residues. Looked up from germline, CDR1 is MGHRA and CDR2 is YSYEKL. CDR3 sequence: CASSQGQGAFNTGELFF. The CDR3, as DNA: TGCGCCAGCAGCCAAGGACAGGGGGCGTTTAACACCGGGGAGCTGTTTTTT.

This clone was seen only a few times. V is TRBV7-9 and J is TRBJ1-2, with D perhaps TRBD1 (5 bases). The CDR3 is made up of 15 amino acids. V was shortened by 2 bases and J by 8 bases, with 18 bases between the two germline ends. The germline gives CDR1 SEHNR, CDR2 FQNEAQ (reference sequence). DNA for the CDR3: TGTGCCAGCAGCTTACGACTCGGGGGTGGTGGCGGCTACACCTTC. Translation gives CASSLRLGGGGGYTF.

The chain carries TRBV5-1 and TRBJ2-5; D uncertain. V lost 3 bases and J 5 bases, leaving 11 bases between the germline ends. CDR1 and CDR2 (germline): SGHRS, YFSETQ. This CDR3 contains 13 residues. CDR3 protein: CASSSGGAETQYF. DNA of the CDR3: TGCGCCAGCAGCTCGGGTGGCGCGGAGACCCAGTACTTC.

The chain recombines TRBV7-3 with TRBJ2-2; D is unresolved. V dropped 5 bases and J dropped 0 bases, with 19 bases sitting between them. This CDR3 contains 18 residues. Germline CDR1 and CDR2: SGHTA and FQGTGA. The CDR3 loop is CASSLIAAPRPNTGELFF. CDR3 bases: TGTGCCAGCAGCCTCATAGCTGCTCCCAGACCGAACACCGGGGAGCTGTTTTTT.

The rearrangement joins TRBV6-1 to TRBJ2-7; unclear D gene. Between the trimmed V and J ends, which lost 2 bases and 5 bases, there was a span of 13 bases. This CDR3 contains 14 residues. CDR1 is MNHNS and CDR2 is SASEGT in the germline V gene. The chain's CDR3 is CASSERRRMDEQYF. CDR3 coding DNA: TGTGCCAGCAGTGAAAGGCGCAGGATGGACGAGCAGTACTTC.

The rearrangement joins TRBV11-1 to TRBJ1-4, with D tentatively TRBD1 (5 bases). Per germline, CDR1 SGHAT and CDR2 FQDESV (reference sequence). This CDR3 is built from 15 residues. Trimming cost V 3 bases and J 8 bases, with 16 bases left between them. CDR3 in amino acids: CASSLGDWEYEKLFF. Here the CDR3 DNA reads TGTGCCAGCAGCTTGGGGGACTGGGAGTACGAAAAACTGTTTTTT.

The genes are TRBV21-1 and TRBJ2-5; the table's TRBD2 call for D was not verified on the DNA. TRBV21-1 is designated a pseudogene. The CDR3 runs 18 residues. The CDR3 reads CASSNRRRPAETQETQYF. The CDR3 nucleotides read TGTGCCAGCAGCAACCGGAGACGGCCGGCGGAGACCCAAGAGACCCAGTACTTC.

This clone has just a few counts. This chain uses TRBV4-1 with TRBJ2-3; D is undetermined. Trimming removed 4 bases at V and 0 bases at J, with 14 bases between. Germline V lookup: CDR1 MGHRA, CDR2 YSYEKL. This CDR3 comprises 16 residues. CDR3 residues: CASSLTSVKSTDTQYF. The CDR3 nucleotides read TGCGCCAGCAGCCTAACCTCGGTGAAAAGCACAGATACGCAGTATTTT.

This clone showed up just a few times. The gene calls are TRBV27 and TRBJ2-7; D possibly corresponds to TRBD1 (6 bases). CDR1 is MNHEY, CDR2 SMNVEV, per germline (reference sequence). The CDR3 has 12 residues. The germline V and J ends were trimmed by 5 bases and 7 bases, with 12 bases remaining between them. The CDR3 is CASSPQGWEQYF. CDR3 in DNA: TGTGCCAGCAGTCCTCAGGGGTGGGAGCAGTACTTC.

The chain employs TRBV24-1 and TRBJ2-5, with 7 bases lining up with TRBD1. This CDR3 is built from 13 residues. Trimming at V came to 2 bases and at J to 9 bases, leaving 5 bases not matched to a gene. Per germline, CDR1 KGHDR and CDR2 SFDVKD. CDR3 residues: CATSDSTGRAQYF. The CDR3 coding sequence is TGTGCCACCAGTGATTCGACAGGGCGGGCCCAGTACTTC.

In DNA, the CDR3 is TGCAGCGCGGGACAAACAGGAGGCTACACCTTC. Translated: CSAGQTGGYTF. V gene TRBV29-1 combines with J gene TRBJ1-2; possible D gene TRBD1, 6 bases. V was trimmed by 7 bases and J by 8 bases, leaving 14 bases between them. Germline V CDR1 and CDR2: SQVTM, ANQGSEA. CDR3 length: 11 residues.

The V gene is TRBV5-4, the J gene TRBJ1-2; D not resolved. This CDR3 spans 14 amino acids. Looked up from germline, CDR1 is SGHNT and CDR2 is YYREEE (reference sequence). Between the trimmed V and J ends, which lost 4 bases and 8 bases, there was a span of 18 bases. CDR3 nucleotides: TGTGCCAGCAGCCGGCCGCAGAACTATTACGGCTACACCTTC. Its translation: CASSRPQNYYGYTF.

The chain carries TRBV4-1 and TRBJ1-2; the D gene is possibly TRBD1 (6 bases). This CDR3 comprises 16 residues. Trimming shortened V by 1 base and J by 6 bases, and 18 bases separated the two germline ends. From germline, CDR1 is MGHRA and CDR2 YSYEKL. Written as DNA, the CDR3 is TGCGCCAGCAGCCAAGGTGAGGGACAAGGTCGGGATGGCTACACCTTC. Translated: CASSQGEGQGRDGYTF.